The rows below give T cell receptor beta chains drawn from one sample of a study of blood T cell repertoires in COVID-19. Libraries were prepared by immunoSEQ multiplex PCR; TCRdb keeps only in-frame clonotypes and omits some of them. The data contain fewer than 90,000 clones, 75% of them singletons. The sequenced sample was peripheral blood. These receptors all come from a woman aged 50 to 60 with acute or convalescent COVID-19. CDR3s include the opening cysteine and the closing phenylalanine or tryptophan. Each record gives: clone size, V gene, J gene, D gene, CDR3 protein, CDR3 DNA. D genes are given only for firm matches. Not every row has a clone size; where given, it reads once, few, many or a size class.

abundance: -; v_gene: TRBV6-5; j_gene: TRBJ1-1; d_gene: -; CDR3aa: CASSYSTPGGTEAFF; CDR3nt: TGTGCCAGCAGTTACTCGACCCCCGGGGGCACTGAAGCTTTCTTT
abundance: -; v_gene: TRBV10-3; j_gene: TRBJ2-7; d_gene: TRBD2; CDR3aa: CAISESNPTSGSYEQYF; CDR3nt: TGTGCCATCAGTGAGTCTAATCCGACTAGCGGGAGCTACGAGCAGTACTTC
abundance: -; v_gene: TRBV10-3; j_gene: TRBJ1-2; d_gene: TRBD1; CDR3aa: CAIRTGDHGGYTF; CDR3nt: TGTGCCATCAGGACAGGGGACCATGGTGGCTACACCTTC
abundance: -; v_gene: TRBV6-5; j_gene: TRBJ1-2; d_gene: -; CDR3aa: CASSYSPGINYGYTF; CDR3nt: TGTGCCAGCAGTTACTCCCCAGGGATTAACTATGGCTACACCTTC
abundance: once; v_gene: TRBV7-8; j_gene: TRBJ2-3; d_gene: TRBD2; CDR3aa: CASSLEAGGTDTQYF; CDR3nt: TGTGCCAGCAGCTTAGAAGCGGGGGGCACAGATACGCAGTATTTT
abundance: -; v_gene: TRBV30; j_gene: TRBJ1-2; d_gene: TRBD1; CDR3aa: CAWSDRGLGYGYTF; CDR3nt: TGTGCCTGGTCGGACAGGGGGCTGGGCTATGGCTACACCTTC
abundance: once; v_gene: TRBV11-2; j_gene: TRBJ2-1; d_gene: TRBD2; CDR3aa: CASSSSGGAVIEQFF; CDR3nt: TGTGCCAGCAGCTCGAGCGGGGGGGCCGTAATTGAGCAGTTCTTC
abundance: few; v_gene: TRBV5-1; j_gene: TRBJ1-4; d_gene: -; CDR3aa: CASSLEGGANEKLFF; CDR3nt: TGCGCCAGCAGCTTGGAGGGAGGCGCAAATGAAAAACTGTTTTTT
abundance: few; v_gene: TRBV6-5; j_gene: TRBJ1-2; d_gene: -; CDR3aa: CASSYMRAGGYTF; CDR3nt: TGTGCCAGCAGCTATATGAGGGCGGGAGGCTACACCTTC
abundance: -; v_gene: TRBV4-1; j_gene: TRBJ2-1; d_gene: -; CDR3aa: CASSQVSSHNEQFF; CDR3nt: TGCGCCAGCAGCCAAGTGAGCTCCCACAATGAGCAGTTCTTC
abundance: -; v_gene: TRBV27; j_gene: TRBJ1-2; d_gene: -; CDR3aa: CASAGGSGNYGYTF; CDR3nt: TGTGCCAGCGCAGGAGGGTCGGGAAACTATGGCTACACCTTC
abundance: -; v_gene: TRBV7-9; j_gene: TRBJ1-2; d_gene: -; CDR3aa: CASSLVSGGNYGYTF; CDR3nt: TGTGCCAGCAGCTTAGTGAGTGGGGGGAACTATGGCTACACCTTC
abundance: once; v_gene: TRBV28; j_gene: TRBJ1-2; d_gene: TRBD1; CDR3aa: CASRRTGGNYGYTF; CDR3nt: TGTGCCAGCAGGAGGACAGGGGGAAACTATGGCTACACCTTC
abundance: -; v_gene: TRBV25-1; j_gene: TRBJ2-1; d_gene: TRBD2; CDR3aa: CASSEYNGGGDEQFF; CDR3nt: TGTGCCAGCAGTGAATATAACGGGGGGGGTGATGAGCAGTTCTTC
abundance: -; v_gene: TRBV23-1; j_gene: TRBJ2-5; d_gene: TRBD1; CDR3aa: CASSRPDRGRMEGQETQYF; CDR3nt: TGCGCCAGCAGTCGACCCGACAGGGGTAGGATGGAGGGGCAAGAGACCCAGTACTTC
abundance: few; v_gene: TRBV5-5; j_gene: TRBJ1-6; d_gene: TRBD1; CDR3aa: CASNSDRGNSPLHF; CDR3nt: TGTGCCAGCAACTCGGACAGGGGGAATTCACCCCTCCACTTT
abundance: -; v_gene: TRBV9; j_gene: TRBJ1-3; d_gene: -; CDR3aa: CASSPRGSGNTIYF; CDR3nt: TGTGCCAGCAGCCCTAGGGGTAGTGGAAACACCATATATTTT
abundance: -; v_gene: TRBV5-6; j_gene: TRBJ1-5; d_gene: TRBD1; CDR3aa: CASSPPGTGGYQPQHF; CDR3nt: TGTGCCAGCAGCCCCCCCGGGACAGGGGGCTATCAGCCCCAGCATTTT
abundance: -; v_gene: TRBV5-1; j_gene: TRBJ1-2; d_gene: -; CDR3aa: CASSLGGAYGYTF; CDR3nt: TGCGCCAGCAGCTTGGGCGGAGCCTATGGCTACACCTTC
abundance: -; v_gene: TRBV5-5; j_gene: TRBJ2-1; d_gene: TRBD1; CDR3aa: CASSLGQGDVEQFF; CDR3nt: TGTGCCAGCAGCTTGGGGCAGGGGGATGTGGAGCAGTTCTTC
abundance: once; v_gene: TRBV30; j_gene: TRBJ1-2; d_gene: -; CDR3aa: CAWSGGANYGYTF; CDR3nt: TGTGCCTGGAGTGGCGGCGCGAACTATGGCTACACCTTC
abundance: few; v_gene: TRBV9; j_gene: TRBJ1-5; d_gene: -; CDR3aa: CASSVGTLSNQPQHF; CDR3nt: TGTGCCAGCAGCGTAGGCACTCTTAGCAATCAGCCCCAGCATTTT
abundance: -; v_gene: TRBV7-9; j_gene: TRBJ2-1; d_gene: -; CDR3aa: CASSLVSGYNEQFF; CDR3nt: TGTGCCAGCAGCTTAGTAAGCGGCTACAATGAGCAGTTCTTC
abundance: -; v_gene: TRBV5-5; j_gene: TRBJ2-1; d_gene: -; CDR3aa: CASSLMSLSYNEQFF; CDR3nt: TGTGCCAGCAGCTTGATGTCTCTCTCCTACAATGAGCAGTTCTTC
abundance: -; v_gene: TRBV9; j_gene: TRBJ2-3; d_gene: -; CDR3aa: CASSTPHSGASTDTQYF; CDR3nt: TGTGCCAGCAGCACCCCGCATAGCGGAGCTAGCACAGATACGCAGTATTTT
abundance: -; v_gene: TRBV3-1/TRBV3-2; j_gene: TRBJ2-7; d_gene: -; CDR3aa: CASSQASYEQYF; CDR3nt: TGTGCCAGCAGCCAAGCTTCGTACGAGCAGTACTTC
abundance: -; v_gene: TRBV5-1; j_gene: TRBJ2-3; d_gene: TRBD1; CDR3aa: CASSLAGTGDTDTQYF; CDR3nt: TGCGCCAGCAGCTTGGCCGGGACAGGGGACACAGATACGCAGTATTTT
abundance: few; v_gene: TRBV3-1/TRBV3-2; j_gene: TRBJ2-7; d_gene: -; CDR3aa: CASSQDARAKGEQYF; CDR3nt: TGTGCCAGCAGCCAAGATGCCAGGGCCAAGGGGGAGCAGTACTTC
abundance: -; v_gene: TRBV6-2/TRBV6-3; j_gene: TRBJ2-7; d_gene: -; CDR3aa: CASSRGEGAYEQYF; CDR3nt: TGTGCCAGCAGTCGCGGAGAGGGGGCCTACGAGCAGTACTTC
abundance: -; v_gene: TRBV27; j_gene: TRBJ1-1; d_gene: -; CDR3aa: CASSFGVSNTEAFF; CDR3nt: TGTGCCAGCAGTTTCGGGGTATCGAACACTGAAGCTTTCTTT
abundance: -; v_gene: TRBV9; j_gene: TRBJ2-3; d_gene: -; CDR3aa: CASSLQGGSTDTQYF; CDR3nt: TGTGCCAGCAGCTTACAGGGGGGGTCTACAGATACGCAGTATTTT
abundance: -; v_gene: TRBV6-6; j_gene: TRBJ1-4; d_gene: TRBD1; CDR3aa: CASSGTGSNEKLFF; CDR3nt: TGTGCCAGCAGTGGGACAGGGTCTAATGAAAAACTGTTTTTT
abundance: -; v_gene: TRBV9; j_gene: TRBJ1-2; d_gene: TRBD1; CDR3aa: CASSEGDSYGYTF; CDR3nt: TGTGCCAGCAGCGAGGGGGACAGCTATGGCTACACCTTC
abundance: -; v_gene: TRBV9; j_gene: TRBJ1-4; d_gene: -; CDR3aa: CASSPNLRGEVEKLFF; CDR3nt: TGTGCCAGCAGCCCAAATCTAAGAGGGGAGGTTGAAAAACTGTTTTTT
abundance: medium-sized; v_gene: TRBV7-2; j_gene: TRBJ1-5; d_gene: TRBD1; CDR3aa: CASSRGTGRLPQHF; CDR3nt: TGTGCCAGCAGCCGGGGGACAGGGCGACTGCCCCAGCATTTT
abundance: -; v_gene: TRBV4-3; j_gene: TRBJ1-5; d_gene: -; CDR3aa: CASSQVQGSNQPQHF; CDR3nt: TGCGCCAGCAGCCAAGTTCAGGGGAGCAATCAGCCCCAGCATTTT
abundance: -; v_gene: TRBV9; j_gene: TRBJ1-6; d_gene: -; CDR3aa: CASSVSGQSFNSPLHF; CDR3nt: TGTGCCAGCAGCGTATCCGGACAGAGTTTTAATTCACCCCTCCACTTT
abundance: few; v_gene: TRBV7-9; j_gene: TRBJ1-4; d_gene: -; CDR3aa: CASKGLGGEKLFF; CDR3nt: TGTGCCAGCAAGGGATTGGGAGGGGAAAAACTGTTTTTT
abundance: few; v_gene: TRBV28; j_gene: TRBJ1-1; d_gene: TRBD1; CDR3aa: CASRPGQGSLGTEAFF; CDR3nt: TGTGCCAGCAGACCGGGACAGGGCAGCCTGGGGACTGAAGCTTTCTTT
abundance: few; v_gene: TRBV19; j_gene: TRBJ1-6; d_gene: -; CDR3aa: CASSISGSSSPLHF; CDR3nt: TGTGCCAGTAGTATTTCAGGGTCTTCTTCACCCCTCCACTTT
abundance: once; v_gene: TRBV15; j_gene: TRBJ2-6; d_gene: -; CDR3aa: CATTLQSSGANVLTF; CDR3nt: TGTGCCACCACCCTCCAGTCCTCTGGGGCCAACGTCCTGACTTTC
abundance: -; v_gene: TRBV6-5; j_gene: TRBJ1-1; d_gene: -; CDR3aa: CASSKMTGNTEAFF; CDR3nt: TGTGCCAGCAGTAAAATGACAGGGAACACTGAAGCTTTCTTT
abundance: few; v_gene: TRBV5-1; j_gene: TRBJ1-1; d_gene: -; CDR3aa: CASSSLTGRGNTEAFF; CDR3nt: TGCGCCAGCAGCTCTCTAACAGGAAGGGGGAACACTGAAGCTTTCTTT
abundance: once; v_gene: TRBV19; j_gene: TRBJ2-1; d_gene: TRBD2; CDR3aa: CASTLGSSGGLWFF; CDR3nt: TGTGCCAGTACCCTAGGGTCTAGCGGGGGTCTCTGGTTCTTC
abundance: -; v_gene: TRBV11-3; j_gene: TRBJ2-1; d_gene: TRBD2; CDR3aa: CASSPHEAGGYNEQFF; CDR3nt: TGTGCCAGCAGCCCCCATGAAGCGGGGGGCTACAATGAGCAGTTCTTC
abundance: -; v_gene: TRBV5-1; j_gene: TRBJ2-1; d_gene: TRBD2; CDR3aa: CASSLEGAGGRGEQFF; CDR3nt: TGCGCCAGCAGCTTGGAGGGCGCGGGGGGGCGAGGGGAGCAGTTCTTC
abundance: -; v_gene: TRBV7-2; j_gene: TRBJ1-1; d_gene: -; CDR3aa: CASSLAGVVGTEAFF; CDR3nt: TGTGCCAGCAGCTTAGCAGGGGTCGTAGGCACTGAAGCTTTCTTT
abundance: -; v_gene: TRBV19; j_gene: TRBJ2-7; d_gene: TRBD1; CDR3aa: CASSSRDRGLEQYF; CDR3nt: TGTGCCAGTTCTAGCCGGGACAGGGGTCTCGAGCAGTACTTC
abundance: -; v_gene: TRBV27; j_gene: TRBJ2-7; d_gene: -; CDR3aa: CASSSGMGPSYEQYF; CDR3nt: TGTGCCAGCAGTTCAGGGATGGGCCCGTCCTACGAGCAGTACTTC
abundance: few; v_gene: TRBV4-1; j_gene: TRBJ2-7; d_gene: TRBD1; CDR3aa: CASSLGGLSSYEQYF; CDR3nt: TGCGCCAGCAGCCTAGGGGGCCTTAGCTCCTACGAGCAGTACTTC
abundance: few; v_gene: TRBV19; j_gene: TRBJ2-7; d_gene: TRBD2; CDR3aa: CASSIRTSGGAVSEQYF; CDR3nt: TGTGCCAGTAGTATTCGGACTAGCGGGGGGGCCGTCAGCGAGCAGTACTTC
abundance: once; v_gene: TRBV7-2; j_gene: TRBJ2-3; d_gene: TRBD2; CDR3aa: CASSLKETSGVTDTQYF; CDR3nt: TGTGCCAGCAGCTTAAAGGAGACTAGCGGGGTCACAGATACGCAGTATTTT
abundance: -; v_gene: TRBV9; j_gene: TRBJ2-2; d_gene: TRBD2; CDR3aa: CASSVGSGGANTGELFF; CDR3nt: TGTGCCAGCAGCGTAGGTAGCGGGGGGGCGAACACCGGGGAGCTGTTTTTT
abundance: -; v_gene: TRBV18; j_gene: TRBJ2-3; d_gene: TRBD2; CDR3aa: CASSPPRGGAGADTQYF; CDR3nt: TGTGCCAGCTCACCACCTCGCGGGGGGGCCGGCGCAGATACGCAGTATTTT
abundance: -; v_gene: TRBV6-5; j_gene: TRBJ1-5; d_gene: TRBD1; CDR3aa: CASSTRTGGDQPQHF; CDR3nt: TGTGCCAGCAGTACCCGGACAGGGGGGGATCAGCCCCAGCATTTT
abundance: few; v_gene: TRBV10-3; j_gene: TRBJ2-3; d_gene: -; CDR3aa: CASKGELGGTDTQYF; CDR3nt: TGTGCCTCTAAGGGGGAGCTGGGGGGCACAGATACGCAGTATTTT
abundance: -; v_gene: TRBV18; j_gene: TRBJ2-7; d_gene: -; CDR3aa: CASSPPGGMGGYEQYF; CDR3nt: TGTGCCAGCTCACCTCCTGGTGGGATGGGGGGTTACGAGCAGTACTTC
abundance: -; v_gene: TRBV11-2; j_gene: TRBJ2-5; d_gene: TRBD2; CDR3aa: CASSLGTSGGYQETQYF; CDR3nt: TGTGCCAGCAGCTTGGGGACTAGCGGGGGCTACCAAGAGACCCAGTACTTC
abundance: -; v_gene: TRBV10-2; j_gene: TRBJ1-6; d_gene: TRBD1; CDR3aa: CASTRDRVNSPLHF; CDR3nt: TGCGCCAGCACCCGAGACAGGGTTAATTCACCCCTCCACTTT